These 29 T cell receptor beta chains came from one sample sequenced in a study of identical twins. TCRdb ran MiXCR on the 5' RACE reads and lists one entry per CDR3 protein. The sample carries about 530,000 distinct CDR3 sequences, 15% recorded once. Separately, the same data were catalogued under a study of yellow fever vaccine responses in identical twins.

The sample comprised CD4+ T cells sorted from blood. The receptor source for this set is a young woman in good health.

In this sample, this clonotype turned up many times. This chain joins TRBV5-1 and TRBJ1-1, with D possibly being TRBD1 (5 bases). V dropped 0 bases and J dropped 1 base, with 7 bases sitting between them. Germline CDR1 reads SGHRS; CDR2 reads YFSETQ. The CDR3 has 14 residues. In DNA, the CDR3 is TGCGCCAGCAGCTTGGACAGGCAGAACACTGAAGCTTTCTTT. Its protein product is CASSLDRQNTEAFF. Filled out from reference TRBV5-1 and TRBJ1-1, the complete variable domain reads KAGVTQTPRYLIKTRGQQVTLSCSPISGHRSVSWYQQTPGQGLQFLFEYFSETQRNKGNFPGRFSGRQFSNSRSEMNVSTLELGDSALYLCASSLDRQNTEAFFGQGTRLTVV.

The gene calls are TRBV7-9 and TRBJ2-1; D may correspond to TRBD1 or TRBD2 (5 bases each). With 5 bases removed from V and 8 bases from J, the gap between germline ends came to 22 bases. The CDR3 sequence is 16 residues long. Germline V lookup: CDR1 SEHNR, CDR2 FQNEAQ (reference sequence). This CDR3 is CASSAMGLAVSYEQFF. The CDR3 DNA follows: TGTGCCAGCAGCGCCATGGGGCTAGCAGTGTCATATGAGCAGTTCTTC.

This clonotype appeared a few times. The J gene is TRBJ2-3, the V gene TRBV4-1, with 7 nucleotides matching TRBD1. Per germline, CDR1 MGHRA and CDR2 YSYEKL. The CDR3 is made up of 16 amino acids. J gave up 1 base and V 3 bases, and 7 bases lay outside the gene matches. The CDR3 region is CASSHTGASGTDTQYF. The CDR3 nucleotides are TGCGCCAGCAGCCATACAGGGGCCAGTGGCACAGATACGCAGTATTTT.

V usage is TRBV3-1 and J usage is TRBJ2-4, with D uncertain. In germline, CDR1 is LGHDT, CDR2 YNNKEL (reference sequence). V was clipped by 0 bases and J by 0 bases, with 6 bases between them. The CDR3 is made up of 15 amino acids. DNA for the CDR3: TGTGCCAGCAGCCAAGATGGGTTAGCCAAAAACATTCAGTACTTC. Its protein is CASSQDGLAKNIQYF.

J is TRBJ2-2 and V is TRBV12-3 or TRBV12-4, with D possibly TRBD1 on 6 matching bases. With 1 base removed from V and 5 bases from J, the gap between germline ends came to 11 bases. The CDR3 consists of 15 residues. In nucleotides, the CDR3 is TGTGCCAGCAGTTTAGGGACAGTGCGAACCGGGGAGCTGTTTTTT. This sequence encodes CASSLGTVRTGELFF.

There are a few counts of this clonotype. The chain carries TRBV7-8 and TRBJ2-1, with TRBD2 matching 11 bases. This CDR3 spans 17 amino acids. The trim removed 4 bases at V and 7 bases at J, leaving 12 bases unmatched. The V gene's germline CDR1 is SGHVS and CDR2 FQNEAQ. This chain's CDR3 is CASSSTLLAGVGNEQFF. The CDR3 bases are TGTGCCAGCAGCTCAACCTTACTAGCGGGAGTTGGGAATGAGCAGTTCTTC. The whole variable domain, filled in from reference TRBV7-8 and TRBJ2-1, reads GAGVSQSPRYKVAKRGQDVALRCDPISGHVSLFWYQQALGQGPEFLTYFQNEAQLDKSGLPSDRFFAERPEGSVSTLKIQRTQQEDSAVYLCASSSTLLAGVGNEQFFGPGTRLTVL.

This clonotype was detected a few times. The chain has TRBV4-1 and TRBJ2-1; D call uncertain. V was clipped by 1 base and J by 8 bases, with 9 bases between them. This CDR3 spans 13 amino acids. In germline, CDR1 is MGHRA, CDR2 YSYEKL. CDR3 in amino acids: CASSQGDSHEQFF. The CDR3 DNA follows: TGCGCCAGCAGCCAAGGGGATTCCCATGAGCAGTTCTTC.

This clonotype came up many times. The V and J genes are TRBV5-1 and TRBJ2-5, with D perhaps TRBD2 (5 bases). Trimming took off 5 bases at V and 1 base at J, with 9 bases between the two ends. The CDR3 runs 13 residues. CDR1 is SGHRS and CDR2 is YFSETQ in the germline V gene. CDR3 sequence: CASSRGIQETQYF. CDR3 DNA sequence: TGCGCCAGCAGTCGAGGGATCCAAGAGACCCAGTACTTC.

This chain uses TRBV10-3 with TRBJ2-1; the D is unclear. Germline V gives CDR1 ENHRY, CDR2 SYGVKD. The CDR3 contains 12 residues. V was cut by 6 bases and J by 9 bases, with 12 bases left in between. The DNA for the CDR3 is TGTGCCATCAGACTGAATTCTACTGAGCAGTTCTTC. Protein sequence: CAIRLNSTEQFF.

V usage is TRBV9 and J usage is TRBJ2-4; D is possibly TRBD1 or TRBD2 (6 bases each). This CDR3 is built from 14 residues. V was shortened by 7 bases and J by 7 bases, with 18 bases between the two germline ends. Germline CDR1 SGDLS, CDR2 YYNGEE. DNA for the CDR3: TGTGCCAGCTCCACTGGTGTAGGGGGGAACATTCAGTACTTC. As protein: CASSTGVGGNIQYF.

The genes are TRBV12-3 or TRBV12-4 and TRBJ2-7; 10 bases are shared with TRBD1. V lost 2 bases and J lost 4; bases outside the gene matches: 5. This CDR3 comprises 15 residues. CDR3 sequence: CASSLFGQGEYEQYF. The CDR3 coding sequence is TGTGCCAGCAGTTTATTCGGACAGGGGGAATACGAGCAGTACTTC.

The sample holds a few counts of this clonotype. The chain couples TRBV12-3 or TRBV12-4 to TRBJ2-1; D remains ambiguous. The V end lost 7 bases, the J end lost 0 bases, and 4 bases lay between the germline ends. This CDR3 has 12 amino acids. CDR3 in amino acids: CASKSSYNEQFF. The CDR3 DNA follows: TGTGCCAGCAAGAGCTCCTACAATGAGCAGTTCTTC.

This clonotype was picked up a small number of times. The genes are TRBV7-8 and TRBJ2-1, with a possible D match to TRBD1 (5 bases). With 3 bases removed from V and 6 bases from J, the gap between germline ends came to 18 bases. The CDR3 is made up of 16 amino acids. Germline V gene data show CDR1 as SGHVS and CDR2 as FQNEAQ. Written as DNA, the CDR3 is TGTGCCAGCAGCTTTTCCTTCCCTAGGGGCGCCAATGAGCAGTTCTTC. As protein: CASSFSFPRGANEQFF. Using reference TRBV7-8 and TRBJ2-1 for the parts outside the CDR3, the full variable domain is GAGVSQSPRYKVAKRGQDVALRCDPISGHVSLFWYQQALGQGPEFLTYFQNEAQLDKSGLPSDRFFAERPEGSVSTLKIQRTQQEDSAVYLCASSFSFPRGANEQFFGPGTRLTVL.

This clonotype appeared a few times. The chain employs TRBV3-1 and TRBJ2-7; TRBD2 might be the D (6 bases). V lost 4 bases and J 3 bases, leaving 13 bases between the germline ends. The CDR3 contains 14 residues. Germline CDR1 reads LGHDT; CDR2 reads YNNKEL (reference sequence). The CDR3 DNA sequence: TGTGCCAGCAGCCTGGGGGGAAGCGACTACGAGCAGTACTTC. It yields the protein CASSLGGSDYEQYF.

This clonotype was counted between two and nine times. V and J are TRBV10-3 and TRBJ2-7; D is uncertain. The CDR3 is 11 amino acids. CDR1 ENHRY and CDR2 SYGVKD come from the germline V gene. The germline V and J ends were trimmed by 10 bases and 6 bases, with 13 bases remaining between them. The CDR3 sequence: CATGEGSEQYV. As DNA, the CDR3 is TGTGCCACCGGCGAAGGATCCGAGCAGTACGTC.

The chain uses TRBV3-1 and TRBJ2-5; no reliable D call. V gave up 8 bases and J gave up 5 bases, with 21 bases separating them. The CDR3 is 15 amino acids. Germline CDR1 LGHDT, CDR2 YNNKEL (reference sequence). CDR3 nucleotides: TGTGCCAGCTGCCCGACAAACGTGTGGGCTGAGACCCAGTACTTC. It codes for CASCPTNVWAETQYF.

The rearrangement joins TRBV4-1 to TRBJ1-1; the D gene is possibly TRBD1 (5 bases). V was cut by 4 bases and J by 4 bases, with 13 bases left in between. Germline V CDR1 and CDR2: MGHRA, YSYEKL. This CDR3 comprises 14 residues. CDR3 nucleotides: TGCGCCAGCAGCCGACCTACAGGTGTCACTGAAGCTTTCTTT. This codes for CASSRPTGVTEAFF.

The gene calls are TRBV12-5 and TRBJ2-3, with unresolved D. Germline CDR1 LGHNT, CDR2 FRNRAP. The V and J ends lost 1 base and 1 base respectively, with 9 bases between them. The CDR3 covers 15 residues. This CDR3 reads CASGLDRIGTDTQYF. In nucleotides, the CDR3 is TGTGCTAGTGGTTTGGATCGGATAGGCACAGATACGCAGTATTTT.

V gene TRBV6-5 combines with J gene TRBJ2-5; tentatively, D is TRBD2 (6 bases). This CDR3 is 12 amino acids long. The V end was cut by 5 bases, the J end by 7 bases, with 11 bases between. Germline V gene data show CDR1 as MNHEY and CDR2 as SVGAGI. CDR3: CASSNRGGTQYF. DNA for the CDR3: TGTGCCAGCAGTAATAGGGGAGGGACCCAGTACTTC.

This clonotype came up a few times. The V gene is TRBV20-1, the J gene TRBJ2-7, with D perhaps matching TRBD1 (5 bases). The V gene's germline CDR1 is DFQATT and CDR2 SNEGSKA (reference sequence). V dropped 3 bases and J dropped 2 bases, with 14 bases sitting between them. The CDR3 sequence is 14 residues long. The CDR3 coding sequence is TGCAGTGCTAGGTTCAGTGGACAAGCCTACGAGCAGTACTTC. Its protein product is CSARFSGQAYEQYF.

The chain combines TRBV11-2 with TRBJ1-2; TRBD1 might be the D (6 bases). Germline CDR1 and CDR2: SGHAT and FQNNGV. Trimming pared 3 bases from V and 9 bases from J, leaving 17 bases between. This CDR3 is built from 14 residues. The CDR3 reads CASSLQGPALSYTF. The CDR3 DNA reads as TGTGCCAGCAGCTTGCAGGGGCCCGCTTTGAGCTACACCTTC.

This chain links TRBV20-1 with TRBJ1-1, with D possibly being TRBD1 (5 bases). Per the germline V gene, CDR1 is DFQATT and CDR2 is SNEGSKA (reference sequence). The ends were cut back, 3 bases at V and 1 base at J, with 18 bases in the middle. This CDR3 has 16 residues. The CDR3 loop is CSASGTPGRRNTEAFF. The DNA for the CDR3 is TGCAGTGCTAGCGGAACACCGGGACGGAGGAACACTGAAGCTTTCTTT.

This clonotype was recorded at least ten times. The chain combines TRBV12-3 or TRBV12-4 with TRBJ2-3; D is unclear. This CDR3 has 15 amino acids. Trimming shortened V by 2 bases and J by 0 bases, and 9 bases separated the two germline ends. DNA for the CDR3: TGTGCCAGCAGTTTACGAGAGTTCAGCACAGATACGCAGTATTTT. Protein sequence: CASSLREFSTDTQYF.

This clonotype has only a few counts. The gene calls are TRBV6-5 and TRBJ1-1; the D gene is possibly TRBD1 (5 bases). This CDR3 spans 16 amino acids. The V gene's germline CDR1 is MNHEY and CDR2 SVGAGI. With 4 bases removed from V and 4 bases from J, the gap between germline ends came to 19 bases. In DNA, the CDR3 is TGTGCCAGCAGTTCAGGGATTACGATAAGAATCACTGAAGCTTTCTTT. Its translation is CASSSGITIRITEAFF.

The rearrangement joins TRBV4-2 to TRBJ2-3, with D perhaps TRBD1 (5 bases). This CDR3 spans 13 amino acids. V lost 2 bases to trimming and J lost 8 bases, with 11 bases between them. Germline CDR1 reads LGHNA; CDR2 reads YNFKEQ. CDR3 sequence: CASSQTGDGTQYF. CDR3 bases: TGTGCCAGCAGCCAAACAGGCGATGGTACGCAGTATTTT.

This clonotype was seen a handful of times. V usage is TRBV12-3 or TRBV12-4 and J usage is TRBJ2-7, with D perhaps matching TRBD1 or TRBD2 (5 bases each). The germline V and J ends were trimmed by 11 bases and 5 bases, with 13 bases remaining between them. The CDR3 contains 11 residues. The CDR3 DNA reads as TGTGCCTCATTGGGGGACCACGAGCAGTACTTC. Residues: CASLGDHEQYF.

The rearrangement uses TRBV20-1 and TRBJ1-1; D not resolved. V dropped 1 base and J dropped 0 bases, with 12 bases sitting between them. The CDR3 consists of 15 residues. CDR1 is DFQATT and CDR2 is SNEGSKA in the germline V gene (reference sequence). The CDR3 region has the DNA TGCAGTGCTAGAGCATCGGGGATCATGAACACTGAAGCTTTCTTT. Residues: CSARASGIMNTEAFF.

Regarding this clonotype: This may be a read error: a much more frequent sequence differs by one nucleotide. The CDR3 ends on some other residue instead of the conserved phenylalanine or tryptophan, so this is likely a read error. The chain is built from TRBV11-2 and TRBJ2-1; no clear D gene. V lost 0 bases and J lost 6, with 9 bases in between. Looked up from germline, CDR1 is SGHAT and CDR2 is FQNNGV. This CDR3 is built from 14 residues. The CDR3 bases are TGTGCCAGCAGCTTAGAAAGACTTGGCAATGAGCAGTTCCTC. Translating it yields CASSLERLGNEQFL.

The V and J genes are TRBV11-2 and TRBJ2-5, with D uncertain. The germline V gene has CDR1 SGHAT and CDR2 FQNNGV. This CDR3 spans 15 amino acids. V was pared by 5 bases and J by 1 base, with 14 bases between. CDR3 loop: CASSVTLVTQETQYF. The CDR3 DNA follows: TGTGCCAGCAGCGTAACATTAGTAACCCAAGAGACCCAGTACTTC.